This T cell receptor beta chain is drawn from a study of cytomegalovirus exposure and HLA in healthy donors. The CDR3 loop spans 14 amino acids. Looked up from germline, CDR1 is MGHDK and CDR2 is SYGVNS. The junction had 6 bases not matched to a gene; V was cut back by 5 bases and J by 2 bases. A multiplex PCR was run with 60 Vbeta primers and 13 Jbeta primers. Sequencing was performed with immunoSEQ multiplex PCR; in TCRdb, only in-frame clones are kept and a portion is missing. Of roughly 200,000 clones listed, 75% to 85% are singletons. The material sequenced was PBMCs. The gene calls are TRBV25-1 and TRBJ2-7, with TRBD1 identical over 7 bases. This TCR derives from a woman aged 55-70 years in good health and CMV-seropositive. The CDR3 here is CASSKPGQTYEQYF. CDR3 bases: TGTGCCAGCAGTAAGCCGGGACAGACCTACGAGCAGTACTTC.